The following is a T cell receptor (beta chain) sequence with its context. Antigen unknown. Other DNA variants within this sample encode the same CDR3. This record belongs to a study of cytomegalovirus exposure and HLA in healthy donors. Study at large: Some 85 million unique TCRs, all from HLA-typed donors, were included in an early release of the data. General study findings and limits: Later analysis associated a missense DCLRE1C variant with TCR beta V- and J-gene trimming. Productive status was seen about 87% or about 30% of the time for most TCR beta V segments in an earlier analysis.

It was with 60 Vbeta and 13 Jbeta primers that the PCR ran. Sequencing was performed with immunoSEQ multiplex PCR; in TCRdb, only in-frame clones are kept and a portion is missing. The data show roughly 99,000 clones, with around three quarters seen just once and around 3% held by the top ten. The CDR3 has 11 residues. In germline, CDR1 is SNHLY, CDR2 FYNNEI. Trimming took 6 bases from V and 4 from J, leaving 6 bases between them. The rearrangement uses TRBV2 and TRBJ1-2; maybe TRBD1 (5 bases). The clonotype comes from a male donor in good health and CMV-seropositive. Sequences were obtained from PBMCs. The CDR3 protein is CASRQGYGYTF. The CDR3 DNA reads TGTGCCAGCAGGCAGGGCTATGGCTACACCTTC. The whole variable domain, remainder taken from reference TRBV2 and TRBJ1-2, is EPEVTQTPSHQVTQMGQEVILRCVPISNHLYFYWYRQILGQKVEFLVSFYNNEISEKSEIFDDQFSVERPDGSNFTLKIRSTKLEDSAMYFCASRQGYGYTFGSGTRLTVV.